This T cell receptor beta chain comes out of a study of blood T cells in healthy people across ages (dated by TCRdb to 2015 to 2017). About the investigation overall: In model experiments, template switching captured about one uniquely barcoded TCR beta cDNA molecule for every two T cells. To track age-related changes in TCR beta repertoire diversity, the study relied on deep sequencing normalized with unique cDNA molecular identifiers. Donors were grouped into four age groups: young (average 16 years), middle-aged (less than 40), aged (62) and long-lived (82). To avoid experimental bias, donors of different ages were distributed randomly across sequencing lanes. The study analyzed two additional independent replicas of 1 million unique cDNA reads from the same blood draw for two donors, one aged 18 to 30 and one aged 80 or older. Study-wide findings and limitations: A strong correlation was found between observed TCR beta diversity and the percentage of naive T cells measured by flow cytometry. Because profiling used bulk unsorted PBMCs, naive and antigen-experienced compartments could not be compared conclusively. The long-lived group showed more naive CD4+ T cells, fewer expanded clones and increased TCR diversity than the aged group, suggesting age selection. Observed TCR beta diversity per million T cells fell roughly linearly with age, and a significant reduction was already apparent by age roughly 41. Because the CMV infection status of the donors was unknown, age-related changes in expanded clonotypes may potentially have been confounded. Estimates of total diversity based on one million sequenced T cells were regarded as lower bounds and as underestimates.

Systemically healthy Caucasian individuals from Russia, roughly 40 in total and aged roughly 6 to 100 years, were included as donors. About 9.1 milliliters of peripheral blood were collected from each donor into EDTA-treated Vacutainer tubes. Ficoll-Paque density-gradient centrifugation was used to isolate PBMCs, with at least 7 million per sample. Total RNA, at least 6 micrograms per sample, was extracted from PBMCs with Trizol reagent. The percentages of naive CD45RAhigh/CD27high T cells were determined by flow cytometry on a PBMC aliquot from every donor. This clonotype was seen only a few times. Its target antigen remains unknown. No base quality values were provided; no much bigger clone lies one nucleotide off. Taken from cysteine to phenylalanine, the CDR3 has 12 residues. Only CDR3 DNA remains: 36 bases, in frame from the first base. CDR1 is given as SGHTA and CDR2 as FQGTGA, both from the germline V gene. For this chain, trimming is 4 bases at the V end and 15 bases at the J end, and the number of junction bases without a gene match is 9.

Libraries were prepared through 5' RACE. Reads for this sample came from an Illumina HiSeq 2500. A second roughly 6 to 11 cycle PCR used a sample-barcoded 5' primer and a J-beta primer mix. Each TCR beta cDNA molecule received a unique molecular identifier from a template-switch 5' adaptor carrying 12 random nucleotides. At least 2.5 million CDR3-containing paired-end reads were obtained from each sample. The Mint cDNA synthesis kit, primed by a TRBC-specific oligonucleotide, was used to synthesize first-strand cDNA from all RNA. After uracil-DNA glycosylase treatment, a first 18-cycle PCR used universal primers M1SS and BC2_uni_R on all cDNA. The paper's data handling went like this. For normalization, 1 million high-quality reads were randomly selected from each sample, with every read carrying a distinct molecular identifier. Reads with shared molecular identifiers were discarded instead of being binned into consensus sequences. MiTCR, run with a Q25 quality threshold and the strictest error-elimination algorithm, handled CDR3 identification, clonotype clustering and error correction. Lower-bound total TCR beta diversity was estimated with a nonparametric unseen species model using Euler transformation. The public reads were reanalyzed by TCRdb: fastp trimming at Q25, MiXCR alignment, in-frame beta chains only. Under each unique CDR3 protein, matching rows form one entry showing the most common genes and DNA. V and J calls and clone size were set by TCRdb, not the authors. The sample contains around 1.5 million distinct CDR3 sequences, almost 35% of them found a single time. About 11% of the sample rests with the top ten.

The TCR was taken from a woman aged 30 to 39 in good health. What was sequenced was blood. The rearranged chain carries TRBV7-3 and TRBJ2-1, with 7 junctional bases fitting TRBD2. The CDR3 region has the sequence CASSSGGGVPFF. The nucleotides are TGTGCCAGCAGCTCCGGCGGGGGAGTGCCGTTCTTC.